The subject of this entry is one T cell receptor beta chain. The CDR3 is 14 residues long. The V and J ends lost 0 bases and 1 base respectively, with 7 bases between them. Germline V gene lookup returns CDR1 MNHEY and CDR2 SVGAGI. This entry belongs to a study of CD8 T cells in Susac syndrome. With random hexamers, roughly 0.45 to 1 ug RNA was reverse transcribed. From the immunoSEQ multiplex PCR reads, TCRdb called clonotypes with MiXCR, one entry per CDR3 protein. The data show about 170,000 distinct CDR3 sequences, 80% to 95% seen once. Sequencing of TCR beta drew on CD8+ and CD4+ T cells from blood. Both CD4+ and CD8+ T cells were negatively isolated, and TEMRA cells underwent FACS enrichment.

This TCR was sampled from a human donor with multiple sclerosis. This sequence joins TRBV6-5 and TRBJ2-7; D call uncertain. Sequenced: CD4+ T cells from PBMCs. The CDR3 DNA is TGTGCCAGCAGTTACTCTGCGGTTTCCTACGAGCAGTACTTC. Residues: CASSYSAVSYEQYF.